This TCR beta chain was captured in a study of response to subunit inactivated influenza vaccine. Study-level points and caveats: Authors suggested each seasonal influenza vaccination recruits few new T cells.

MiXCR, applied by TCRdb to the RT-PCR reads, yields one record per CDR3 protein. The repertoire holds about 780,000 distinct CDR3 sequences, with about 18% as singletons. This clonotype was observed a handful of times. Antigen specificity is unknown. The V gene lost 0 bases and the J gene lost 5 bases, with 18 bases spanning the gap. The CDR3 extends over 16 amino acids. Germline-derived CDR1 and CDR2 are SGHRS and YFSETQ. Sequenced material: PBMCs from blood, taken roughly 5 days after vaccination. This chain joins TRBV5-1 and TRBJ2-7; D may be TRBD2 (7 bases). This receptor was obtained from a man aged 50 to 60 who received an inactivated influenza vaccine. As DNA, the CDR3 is TGCGCCAGCAGCTTGGCCGGGGGGCTCCGCACCGACGAGCAGTACTTC. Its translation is CASSLAGGLRTDEQYF.